This T cell receptor (beta chain) was retrieved from a study of blood T cells in healthy people across ages. Study overall: When template switching was applied, about one barcoded beta molecule was captured per two T cells.

Alongside a J-beta primer mix, a sample-barcoded 5' primer served in a second PCR lasting about 6 to 12 cycles. TCRdb used MiXCR to reprocess the 5' RACE reads, holding one entry per CDR3 protein. This sample has about 690,000 distinct CDR3 sequences, with roughly 43% found just once. This CDR3 contains 19 residues. Germline lookup yields CDR1 LGHNA and CDR2 YSLEER. They isolated at least 6.5 million PBMCs from each sample. Sample: blood. This chain links TRBV4-3 with TRBJ2-7; 8 bases align to TRBD2. The assigned J gene may be wrong: the sequence end matches TRBJ2-4 better. The TCR originated in an elderly man in good health. CDR3 loop: CASSPEEGGRGEAKNIQYF. CDR3 nucleotide sequence: TGCGCCAGCAGCCCTGAAGAGGGAGGGCGGGGGGAGGCCAAAAACATTCAGTACTTC.